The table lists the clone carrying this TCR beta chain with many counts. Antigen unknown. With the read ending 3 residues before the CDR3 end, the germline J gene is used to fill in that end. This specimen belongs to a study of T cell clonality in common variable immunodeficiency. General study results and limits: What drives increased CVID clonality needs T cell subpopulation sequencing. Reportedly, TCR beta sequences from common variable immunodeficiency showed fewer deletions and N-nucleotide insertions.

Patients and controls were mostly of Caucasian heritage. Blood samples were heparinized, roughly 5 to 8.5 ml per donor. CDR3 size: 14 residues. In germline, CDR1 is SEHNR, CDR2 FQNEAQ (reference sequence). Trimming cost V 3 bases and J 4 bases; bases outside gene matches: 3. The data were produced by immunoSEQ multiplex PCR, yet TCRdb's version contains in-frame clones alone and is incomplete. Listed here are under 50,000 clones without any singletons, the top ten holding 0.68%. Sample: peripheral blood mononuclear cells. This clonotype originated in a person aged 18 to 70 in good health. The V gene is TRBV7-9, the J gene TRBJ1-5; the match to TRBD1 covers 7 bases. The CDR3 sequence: CASSLGQFNQPQHF. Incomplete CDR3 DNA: TGTGCCAGCAGCTTGGGACAGTTTAATCAGCCC.